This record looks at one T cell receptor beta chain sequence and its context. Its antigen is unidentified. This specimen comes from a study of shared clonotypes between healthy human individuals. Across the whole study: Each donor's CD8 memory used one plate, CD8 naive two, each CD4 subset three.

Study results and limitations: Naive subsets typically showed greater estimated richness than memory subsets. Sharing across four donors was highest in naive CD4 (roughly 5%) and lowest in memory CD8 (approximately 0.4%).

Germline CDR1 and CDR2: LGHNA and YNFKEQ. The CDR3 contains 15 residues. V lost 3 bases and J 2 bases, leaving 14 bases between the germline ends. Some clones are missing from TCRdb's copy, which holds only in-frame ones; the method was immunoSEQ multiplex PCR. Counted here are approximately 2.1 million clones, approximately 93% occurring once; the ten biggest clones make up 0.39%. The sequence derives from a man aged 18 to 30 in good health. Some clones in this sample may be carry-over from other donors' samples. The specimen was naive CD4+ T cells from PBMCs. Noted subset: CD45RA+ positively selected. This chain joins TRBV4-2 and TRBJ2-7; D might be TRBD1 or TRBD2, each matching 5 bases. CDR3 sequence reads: CASSQAGGGTYEQYF. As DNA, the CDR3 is TGTGCCAGCAGCCAGGCGGGTGGGGGAACCTACGAGCAGTACTTC.